A selection of T cell receptor beta chains follows, all from one sample in a study of CD8 T cells in Susac syndrome. TCRdb re-called the immunoSEQ multiplex PCR reads with MiXCR, one entry per CDR3 protein. The profile shows about 120,000 distinct CDR3 sequences, 94% of them singletons. Sequenced input: CD4+ T cells from PBMCs. These receptors were taken from a human donor in good health. The CDR3 runs from the conserved cysteine through the conserved F or W. D genes are given only for firm matches. Rows give clone size only sometimes, using once, few, many, or a class for an expanded clone.

v_call	clone_size	d_call	j_call	cdr3_nt	cdr3_aa
TRBV12-3/TRBV12-4	-	-	TRBJ1-6	TGTGCCAGCCTAACGAGGGTCGAGGTTGGCATGCGCTCACCCCTCCACTTT	CASLTRVEVGMRSPLHF
TRBV28	once	-	TRBJ2-1	TGTGCCAGCAGTAGTCCAGGGAACAATGAGCAGTTCTTC	CASSSPGNNEQFF
TRBV21-1	-	-	TRBJ2-1	TGTGCCAGCAGCAAACCCCTCGGGCAGTTCTTC	CASSKPLGQFF
TRBV27	-	-	TRBJ2-6	TGTGCCAGCAGTTTAACTGGGGCCAACGTCCTGACTTTC	CASSLTGANVLTF
TRBV29-1	-	-	TRBJ2-1	TGCAGCGTTCGCCGGGACAATGAGCAGTTCTTC	CSVRRDNEQFF
TRBV6-5	once	-	TRBJ2-7	TGTGCCAGCAGGTCGCCGACGGAATCCTACGAGCAGTACTTC	CASRSPTESYEQYF
TRBV3-1	few	-	TRBJ2-3	TGTGCCAGCAGCCAAGATGGGCGGAGCACAGATACGCAGTATTTT	CASSQDGRSTDTQYF
TRBV3-1	-	-	TRBJ1-1	TGTGCCAGCAGTGACGGACCGATGAACACTGAAGCTTTCTTT	CASSDGPMNTEAFF
TRBV3-1	-	-	TRBJ1-2	TGTGCCAGCAGCCAAGTCCCCGACTCCCCTGATGGCTACACCTTC	CASSQVPDSPDGYTF
TRBV13	-	-	TRBJ2-6	TGTGCCAGCAGCTCTCGCTCTGGGGCCAACGTCCTGACTTTC	CASSSRSGANVLTF
TRBV5-6	-	-	TRBJ1-2	TGTGCCAGCAGGTGGAGGGGGGGCGGTGATGGCTACACCTTC	CASRWRGGGDGYTF
TRBV10-1	-	-	TRBJ1-2	TGCGCCAGCCCATGGCAGGGCAGCCATGGCTACACCTTC	CASPWQGSHGYTF
TRBV12-3/TRBV12-4	-	TRBD1	TRBJ2-6	TGTGCCAGCAGTATCCGGACAGGGGGAGGATTTCGTCCTGGGGCCAACGTCCTGACTTTC	CASSIRTGGGFRPGANVLTF
TRBV7-9	-	TRBD2	TRBJ2-5	TGTGCCAGCAGCTTAGCACTAGCGGGAGAGGGTCAAGAGACCCAGTACTTC	CASSLALAGEGQETQYF
TRBV19	-	-	TRBJ1-2	TGTGCCACCCCTAACGGGGGGGATAACAGCCCGGGAGGGGGCTACACCTTC	CATPNGGDNSPGGGYTF
TRBV3-1	-	TRBD1	TRBJ1-4	TGTGCCAGCAGCCGGAGGACAGGGAATGAAAAACTGTTTTTT	CASSRRTGNEKLFF
TRBV24-1	-	TRBD2	TRBJ2-1	TGTGCCACCAGGGGACTAGCGGGAGCTGAGCAGTTCTTC	CATRGLAGAEQFF
TRBV7-9	-	-	TRBJ2-7	TGTGCCAGCACGGCGGGATATGGCTCCTACGAGCAGTACTTC	CASTAGYGSYEQYF
TRBV6-5	-	-	TRBJ2-7	TGTGCCAGCACTCCGGAGGAGGGGGCCTACGAGCAGTACTTC	CASTPEEGAYEQYF
TRBV12-3/TRBV12-4	-	-	TRBJ1-4	TGTGCCAGCAGTCCTTTACCGGGACGGGGAAATGAAAAACTGTTTTTT	CASSPLPGRGNEKLFF
TRBV6-5	-	-	TRBJ1-1	TGTGCCAGCAGGACAGGCACTGAAGCTTTCTTT	CASRTGTEAFF
TRBV4-3	-	TRBD1	TRBJ1-1	TGCGCCAGCAGCTACCTGGGTCCGGGGACAGGGGCTGAAGCTTTCTTT	CASSYLGPGTGAEAFF
TRBV30	-	TRBD1	TRBJ2-4	TGTGCCTGGAGTTTAGGACAGGGGTACATTCAGTACTTC	CAWSLGQGYIQYF
TRBV19	few	TRBD1	TRBJ1-5	TGTGCCAGTTCCGGGACAGGGAGCAATCAGCCCCAGCATTTT	CASSGTGSNQPQHF
TRBV7-3	-	-	TRBJ2-1	TGTGCCAGCAGCTTAACGTTAAAGGGCGGACAGGAGCAGTTCTTC	CASSLTLKGGQEQFF
TRBV12-3/TRBV12-4	-	TRBD2	TRBJ2-1	TGTGCCACTCTCAGCGGGAGGGTAGGTGAGCAGTTCTTC	CATLSGRVGEQFF
TRBV20-1	-	-	TRBJ1-4	TGCAGTGCTAGACAGGGAGGGGAAGAAAAACTGTTTTTT	CSARQGGEEKLFF
TRBV29-1	-	-	TRBJ2-5	TGCAGCGCACGCGGTCCAGTCCCGTACGAGTACTTC	CSARGPVPYEYF
TRBV24-1	-	-	TRBJ2-7	TGTGCCGCTCACACGGGGGACGAGCAGTACTTC	CAAHTGDEQYF
TRBV10-3	-	-	TRBJ2-3	TGTGCCCTAGGGGAAGGGGCTGCAGTGACAGATACGCAGTATTTT	CALGEGAAVTDTQYF
TRBV30	-	-	TRBJ2-5	TGTGCCTGGAGAGGTGTAGAGACCCAGTACTTC	CAWRGVETQYF
TRBV3-1	-	-	TRBJ1-1	TGTGCCAGCAGTCCCCAAGGGGGTGAAGCTTTCTTT	CASSPQGGEAFF
TRBV7-2	-	-	TRBJ2-4	TGTGCCAGCAGCTTACCCCGGGCCAAAAACATTCAGTACTTC	CASSLPRAKNIQYF
TRBV30	-	TRBD2	TRBJ2-1	TGTGCCTGGATGCCGGGACTAGCGGCTAATGAGCAGTTCTTC	CAWMPGLAANEQFF
TRBV2	-	TRBD2	TRBJ2-7	TGTGCCAGCAGCGCTACCGGGACTAGCGGCTTAAGCTCCTACGAGCAGTACTTC	CASSATGTSGLSSYEQYF
TRBV7-2	-	TRBD2	TRBJ2-1	TGTGCCAGCAGCTCACGGACTAGCCGATGGAATGAGCAGTTCTTC	CASSSRTSRWNEQFF
TRBV9	-	-	TRBJ2-5	TGTGCCAGCAGCGAGACGAGTGGAGAGACCCAGTACTTC	CASSETSGETQYF
TRBV25-1	-	TRBD1	TRBJ1-1	TGTGCCAGCAGTTCATACGGGACAGGAGGGGAAAGCACTGAAGCTTTCTTT	CASSSYGTGGESTEAFF
TRBV3-1	once	-	TRBJ1-5	TGTGCCAGCAGCCAAGAGATTAATCAGCCCCAGCATTTT	CASSQEINQPQHF
TRBV29-1	-	TRBD1	TRBJ2-2	TGCAGCGTTCAACGGTCGGGGACAGGGGGAACCGGGGAGCTGTTTTTT	CSVQRSGTGGTGELFF
TRBV28	once	-	TRBJ1-5	TGTGCCAGCACCTCACCGACAGTTTTCAATCAGCCCCAGCATTTT	CASTSPTVFNQPQHF
TRBV4-3	-	-	TRBJ2-7	TGCGCCAGCAGCCAAGAGGCGGGGGCTGGTGCCTACAGCTCCTACGAGCAGTACTTC	CASSQEAGAGAYSSYEQYF
TRBV3-1	-	-	TRBJ2-7	TGTGCCAGCAGCCAAGACGGGACCACCTTACGTGAGCAGTACTTC	CASSQDGTTLREQYF
TRBV7-9	-	-	TRBJ1-2	TGTGCCAGCTTCTCCGTCCAGAGGACCGCCAACTATGGCTACACCTTC	CASFSVQRTANYGYTF
TRBV7-9	-	TRBD2	TRBJ2-4	TGTGCCAGCAGCTTAGCGCTAGCGGGAGGGCAGGACATTCAGTACTTC	CASSLALAGGQDIQYF
TRBV18	-	-	TRBJ2-2	TGTGCCAGCTCACCAATCGCACTTGGGACCGGGGAGCTGTTTTTT	CASSPIALGTGELFF
TRBV20-1	-	-	TRBJ1-2	TGCAGTGCTAGAGATTGGGGTCCCTATGGCTACACCTTC	CSARDWGPYGYTF
TRBV9	-	TRBD2	TRBJ2-7	TGTGCCAGCAGCGCTTTAGCGGGAAACTACGAGCAGTACTTC	CASSALAGNYEQYF
TRBV4-3	-	TRBD1	TRBJ1-4	TGCGCCAGCAGCCAAGTTGGTGTTGGGACAGGGAGAACTAATGAAAAACTGTTTTTT	CASSQVGVGTGRTNEKLFF
TRBV3-1	-	TRBD2	TRBJ2-2	TGTGCCAGCAGCCAAGGGCTAGCGGGAGATGACGGGGAGCTGTTTTTT	CASSQGLAGDDGELFF
TRBV16	-	-	TRBJ1-5	TGTGCCAGCAGCCAAGACAGAACCAATCAGCCCCAGCATTTT	CASSQDRTNQPQHF
TRBV7-7	-	TRBD1	TRBJ2-7	TGTGCTAGCAGCATCGGGGACAGGAGCTACGAGCAGTACTTC	CASSIGDRSYEQYF
TRBV7-2	once	TRBD2	TRBJ2-7	TGTGCCAGCAGCACGACTAGCGGCCCCTACGAGCAGTACTTC	CASSTTSGPYEQYF
TRBV5-1	-	-	TRBJ1-1	TGCGCCAGCAGCTTGGAGGCCGCGACTTACACTGAAGCTTTCTTT	CASSLEAATYTEAFF
TRBV4-2	-	-	TRBJ1-6	TGTGCCAGCAGCCAAGGGTCGAGCTCCTATAATTCACCCCTCCACTTT	CASSQGSSSYNSPLHF
TRBV18	-	-	TRBJ2-5	TGTGCCAGCTCACCACCAGGAGAAGAGACCCAGTACTTC	CASSPPGEETQYF
TRBV6-6	-	TRBD2	TRBJ2-5	TGTGCCAGCAGCCCGACTAGCGCACAAGAGACCCAGTACTTC	CASSPTSAQETQYF
TRBV30	-	TRBD2	TRBJ2-3	TGTGCCTGGAGTGACGGGAGGAGGACAGATACGCAGTATTTT	CAWSDGRRTDTQYF
TRBV7-9	-	TRBD1	TRBJ2-1	TGTGCCAGCAGCTTAGGGGACAGGGGATTTTTC	CASSLGDRGFF